This T cell receptor beta chain was sequenced in a study of T cell responses to AZD1222 COVID-19 vaccine. With regard to this clone: What it recognizes is unknown.

The method was immunoSEQ multiplex PCR; TCRdb's version includes in-frame clones alone and lacks a portion of them. The sample gives roughly 100,000 clones, roughly 82% of which show up once; around 5% is in the top ten. V was shortened by 4 bases and J by 4 bases, with 7 bases between the two germline ends. CDR3 size: 12 residues. General observations from the study: Nearly half of unique spike-specific TCRs reportedly avoided B.1.351 and B.1.1.7 mutated regions. There were repertoire samples only from the period after the peak T cell response.

The chain is built from TRBV12-3 or TRBV12-4 and TRBJ1-1, with D maybe TRBD1 (5 bases). This receptor was taken from an adult in good health. The sample here was peripheral blood, taken on day 0 of AZD1222 vaccination. CDR3: CASSYGGTEAFF. DNA of the CDR3: TGTGCCAGCAGTTACGGGGGCACTGAAGCTTTCTTT.